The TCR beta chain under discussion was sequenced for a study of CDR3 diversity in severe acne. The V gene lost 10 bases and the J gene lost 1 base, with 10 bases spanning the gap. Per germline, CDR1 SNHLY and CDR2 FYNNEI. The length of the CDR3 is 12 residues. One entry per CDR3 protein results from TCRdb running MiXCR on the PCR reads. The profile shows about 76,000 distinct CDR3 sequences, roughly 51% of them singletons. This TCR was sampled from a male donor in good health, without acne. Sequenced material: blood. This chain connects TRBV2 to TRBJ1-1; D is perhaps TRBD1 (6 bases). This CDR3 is CATEGGNTEAFF. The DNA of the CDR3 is TGTGCCACCGAGGGGGGGAACACTGAAGCTTTCTTT.